Listed below are T cell receptor beta chains from one sample, sequenced in a study of regulatory T cells in long-lasting Graves disease. TCRdb recomputed calls from the multiplex PCR reads with MiXCR, one row per CDR3 protein. The sample has some 600,000 distinct CDR3 sequences; roughly 15% are singletons. This same sample was also taken into another study, of T cells in Graves' hyperthyroidism and ophthalmopathy.

The sequencing used peripheral blood mononuclear cells (PBMCs), collected at new diagnosis, from a patient treated with antithyroid drugs. These TCRs come from a man between 18 and 29 years old with Graves disease. CDR3s include the opening cysteine and the closing phenylalanine or tryptophan.

v_call	cdr3_length	j_call	cdr3_aa
TRBV30	13	TRBJ1-4	CAWSAGTNEKLFF
TRBV10-2	12	TRBJ2-7	CASSADRYEQYF
TRBV27	15	TRBJ2-1	CASSLSATSYNEQFF
TRBV27	17	TRBJ2-3	CASSFSGRAWSTDTQYF
TRBV20-1	13	TRBJ2-5	CSAREGGVETQYF
TRBV5-1	17	TRBJ2-4	CASSRLPSGRAENIQYF
TRBV6-1	15	TRBJ2-7	CASSQGAGKIYEQYF
TRBV2	16	TRBJ1-4	CASSEARTGDNEKLFF
TRBV20-1	18	TRBJ1-6	CSARVWDRKYSYNSPLHF
TRBV6-2/TRBV6-3	15	TRBJ1-2	CASSLSPKGPYGYTF
TRBV6-5	16	TRBJ2-7	CASSSARDSSTYEQYF
TRBV7-2	13	TRBJ1-2	CASTGTGGFGYTF
TRBV24-1	15	TRBJ2-3	CATSDPGPGADTQYF
TRBV20-1	15	TRBJ2-2	CSATRRAVNTGELFF
TRBV28	15	TRBJ2-3	CASSARREGTDTQYF
TRBV5-1	14	TRBJ1-1	CASSLGSPNTEAFF
TRBV5-5	14	TRBJ2-2	CASSSPGRTGELFF
TRBV20-1	15	TRBJ2-7	CSARGLADLSYEQYF
TRBV5-1	19	TRBJ1-5	CASSCPGQRIYIPPQPQHF
TRBV9	17	TRBJ2-5	CASSERTSGSREETQYF
TRBV7-9	15	TRBJ1-2	CASSSADSERVGYTF
TRBV6-1	15	TRBJ1-5	CASSDAFRSNQPQHF
TRBV20-1	14	TRBJ2-1	CSAREGALRNEQFF
TRBV28	14	TRBJ2-2	CASSPTVNTGELFF
TRBV10-3	13	TRBJ1-1	CAISESKNTEAFF
TRBV13	13	TRBJ2-5	CASSLGRSKTQYF
TRBV5-1	15	TRBJ2-1	CASEGTSGTYNEQFF
TRBV5-1	16	TRBJ2-2	CASSPLLYSNTGELFF
TRBV24-1	15	TRBJ2-5	CATSDSSGARETQYF
TRBV4-1	17	TRBJ1-5	CASSRRGDSLVRQPQHF
TRBV19	14	TRBJ2-3	CASSSSGTTDTQYF
TRBV5-1	14	TRBJ2-1	CASARQSNYNEQFF
TRBV4-1	15	TRBJ2-7	CASSQERDGDDEQYF
TRBV7-9	17	TRBJ2-3	CASSSTIGRASTDTQYF
TRBV5-1	15	TRBJ2-3	CASSPGRHDTDTQYF
TRBV7-2	12	TRBJ1-5	CASSFMDQPQHF
TRBV5-1	15	TRBJ1-1	CASSLQGPQVNEAFF
TRBV28	16	TRBJ2-3	CASSPAGASSTDTQYF
TRBV19	14	TRBJ1-1	CASCVDSRYTEAFF
TRBV11-3	12	TRBJ2-2	CASSLGLGELFF
TRBV18	14	TRBJ2-7	CASSQTGLTDEQYF
TRBV29-1	14	TRBJ2-7	CSVYGTGGIHEQYF
TRBV4-1	15	TRBJ2-7	CASSQQLAGFSEQYF
TRBV10-2	13	TRBJ2-3	CASRTAGTDTQYF
TRBV19	15	TRBJ2-3	CASSTGALVTDTQYF
TRBV19	14	TRBJ2-1	CASSGGSSYNEQFF
TRBV3-1	16	TRBJ2-7	CASSLGGGTPSYEQYF
TRBV7-9	17	TRBJ1-1	CASSPGRGGLLSTEAFF
TRBV20-1	13	TRBJ2-1	CSGLDRGRNEQFF
TRBV5-1	16	TRBJ2-2	CASSLFGGARTGELFF
TRBV12-3/TRBV12-4	12	TRBJ1-1	CASSLSDTEAFF
TRBV5-1	15	TRBJ2-7	CASSLFLAGEGEQYF
TRBV7-3	15	TRBJ2-3	CASSPLSGSTDTQYF
TRBV24-1	15	TRBJ2-5	CATSDPQGAGETQYF
TRBV12-3/TRBV12-4	11	TRBJ1-1	CASRGDRGAFF
TRBV19	17	TRBJ2-7	CASSISSSPRATYEQYF
TRBV15	21	TRBJ1-5	CATSRDTIGDRRSYSNQPQHF